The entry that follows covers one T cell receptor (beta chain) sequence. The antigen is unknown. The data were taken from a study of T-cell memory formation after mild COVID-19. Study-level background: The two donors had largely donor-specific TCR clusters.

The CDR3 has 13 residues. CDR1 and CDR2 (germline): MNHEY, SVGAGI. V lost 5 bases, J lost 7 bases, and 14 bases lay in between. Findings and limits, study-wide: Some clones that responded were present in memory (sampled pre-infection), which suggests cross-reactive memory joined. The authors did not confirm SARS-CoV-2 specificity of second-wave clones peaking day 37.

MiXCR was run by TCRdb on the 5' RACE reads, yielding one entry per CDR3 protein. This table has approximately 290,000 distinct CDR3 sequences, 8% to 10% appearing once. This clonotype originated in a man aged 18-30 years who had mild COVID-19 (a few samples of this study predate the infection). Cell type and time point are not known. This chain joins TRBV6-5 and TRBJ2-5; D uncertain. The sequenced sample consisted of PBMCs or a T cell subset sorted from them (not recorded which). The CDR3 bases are TGTGCCAGCAGTCATAGAGATACTGGGACCCAGTACTTC. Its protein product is CASSHRDTGTQYF.